The entry below gives a single T cell receptor (beta chain) sequence along with its context. This clonotype was recorded many times. Its antigen is unknown. No much larger clone is present one base from it, and per-base qualities are unavailable. The receptor library was made with 5' RACE. The listed sequencing device is NextSeq 500. In the TCR library protocol, unique molecular identifiers were attached to individual cDNA molecules to correct for PCR bias and sequencing error. Sequencing covered both TCR alpha and beta chains, and within each sample the abundances of alpha and beta sequences were tightly co-correlated. Turning to the authors' computational methods: Decombinator V4 was used to perform V gene, J gene and CDR3 annotation of TCR sequences. Expanded TCRs were defined as changing significantly between any two time points under a Poisson model with p below 0.0001. TCR abundances were normalised to the total number of TCRs sequenced in each sample and reported as counts per million. MAIT TCRs were defined by TRAV1-2 paired with TRAJ12, TRAJ20 or TRAJ33, and iNKT TCRs by TRAV10 paired with TRAJ18. VDJdb, accessed 1 November 2021, was searched for CMV, EBV and SARS-CoV-2 annotated TCRs, with TCRs annotated for multiple antigens excluded. TCRdb cleaned the public reads at Q25 with fastp, built clones with MiXCR and kept in-frame beta chains. Each entry is one CDR3 protein sequence, shown with its most common DNA and genes. The V and J calls and clone size are TCRdb's, not the authors'. Counted in this sample were about 58,000 distinct CDR3 sequences; 10% to 15% of them appeared once. The leading ten clones occupy roughly a tenth of the sample.

This was a case-control study nested in a cohort of healthcare workers in London, UK, who had nasopharyngeal swab PCR tests and blood samples taken every week. Healthcare workers were recruited between 23 and 31 March 2020, during the week of the UK lockdown, and were followed weekly for up to about 15 weeks. The sample originates from a study of early T cells in non-severe SARS-CoV-2 infection listed by TCRdb under 2021. Looking at the study overall: Because TCR sequencing was done on bulk RNA from unsorted whole blood, the alpha and beta chains could not be paired. General conclusions and limits of the study: Matching against VDJdb was skewed toward anti-spike CD8 responses, likely underestimated virus-specific expansions, and missed private and CD4 specificities.

The germline V gene encodes CDR1 SGHRS and CDR2 YFSETQ. The CDR3 has 13 amino acids, counting the end cysteine and phenylalanine. CDR3 DNA is the only sequence kept; it has 39 bases, read in frame from the first base. V lost 4 bases and J lost 3 bases, and the count of bases not matched to a germline gene is 3. The rearrangement joined TRBV5-1 to TRBJ2-5; TRBD2 agrees with 7 junctional bases. Sequenced: whole blood. The receptor was derived from an adult who was a healthcare worker with PCR-confirmed SARS-CoV-2 infection or an uninfected control (not recorded which). CDR3 protein: CASSGEGKETQYF. The DNA reads as follows: TGCGCCAGCAGCGGGGAGGGGAAAGAGACCCAGTACTTC.